These T cell receptor beta chains were read from a single sample in a study of blood T cell repertoires in COVID-19. The protocol was immunoSEQ multiplex PCR, while the TCRdb copy is restricted to in-frame clones and leaves out a portion. Counted here are approximately 71,000 clones, more than 70% occurring once; the ten biggest clones make up approximately 4.1%. Sequencing was performed on peripheral blood. These receptors were obtained from a man over 45 with acute or convalescent COVID-19. The CDR3 runs from the conserved cysteine through the conserved F or W. The D gene is left open where the match is weak. Clone size is not always given. Where it is, it says once, few, many or a class for expanded clones.

D: NA; size: NA; J: TRBJ1-5; V: TRBV10-3; DNA: TGTGCCATCAGTGAGTCGAAAGGAGACCAGCCCCAGCATTTT; CDR3: CAISESKGDQPQHF
D: TRBD1; size: once; J: TRBJ2-7; V: TRBV27; DNA: TGTGCCAGCAGTCCCACAGGGGGCGGATACGAGCAGTACTTC; CDR3: CASSPTGGGYEQYF
D: NA; size: NA; J: TRBJ2-1; V: TRBV29-1; DNA: TGCAGCGTTGAATTAGCGGAAATGGGGCCCTACAATGAGCAGTTCTTC; CDR3: CSVELAEMGPYNEQFF
D: TRBD2; size: NA; J: TRBJ2-7; V: TRBV5-4; DNA: TGTGCCGCCTCCGGGACTAGCGGTAGCTCCTACGAGCAGTACTTC; CDR3: CAASGTSGSSYEQYF
D: NA; size: NA; J: TRBJ2-7; V: TRBV7-8; DNA: TGTGCCAGCAGCTCGGGGGGCAGAGTTACCTACGAGCAGTACTTC; CDR3: CASSSGGRVTYEQYF
D: NA; size: once; J: TRBJ1-6; V: TRBV20-1; DNA: TGCAGTGCTAGTAATCAGGGTAGTAATTCACCCCTCCACTTT; CDR3: CSASNQGSNSPLHF
D: TRBD1; size: NA; J: TRBJ1-5; V: TRBV9; DNA: TGTGCCAGCAGCGCCTCCGGGACAGGTAATCAGCCCCAGCATTTT; CDR3: CASSASGTGNQPQHF
D: NA; size: NA; J: TRBJ2-7; V: TRBV5-1; DNA: TGCGCCAGCAGCCCCTACGACAGCCCCTACGAGCAGTACTTC; CDR3: CASSPYDSPYEQYF
D: TRBD2; size: NA; J: TRBJ2-1; V: TRBV6-6; DNA: TGTGCCAGCAGTCGAATACAACTAGCGGGAGGGAACTCCTACAATGAGCAGTTCTTC; CDR3: CASSRIQLAGGNSYNEQFF
D: NA; size: NA; J: TRBJ1-4; V: TRBV19; DNA: TGTGCCAGTAGTACCGGGATGGAGATTGAAAAACTGTTTTTT; CDR3: CASSTGMEIEKLFF
D: TRBD2; size: NA; J: TRBJ2-1; V: TRBV19; DNA: TGTGCCAGTAGTATGCCTTGGCAGGGAGGGAATGAGCAGTTCTTC; CDR3: CASSMPWQGGNEQFF
D: NA; size: NA; J: TRBJ1-5; V: TRBV9; DNA: TGTGCCAGCAGCCTTGGGGGGGCAAATCAGCCCCAGCATTTT; CDR3: CASSLGGANQPQHF
D: NA; size: NA; J: TRBJ2-3; V: TRBV7-9; DNA: TGTGCCAGCAGCTTAGTATTGGAGACAGATACGCAGTATTTT; CDR3: CASSLVLETDTQYF
D: TRBD1; size: NA; J: TRBJ1-2; V: TRBV5-1; DNA: TGCGCCAGCAGCCCGGGACAGGCTGGCTACACCTTC; CDR3: CASSPGQAGYTF
D: NA; size: NA; J: TRBJ1-1; V: TRBV5-3; DNA: TGTGCCAGACTGGGGGCTACTGAAGCTTTCTTT; CDR3: CARLGATEAFF
D: TRBD1; size: once; J: TRBJ2-3; V: TRBV11-3; DNA: TGTGCCAGCAGCCATCCTCATACAGGGGCAGATACGCAGTATTTT; CDR3: CASSHPHTGADTQYF
D: TRBD1; size: NA; J: TRBJ2-2; V: TRBV3-1/TRBV3-2; DNA: TGTGCCAGCAGCACGACAGAGGGGGCTGGGGAGCTGTTTTTT; CDR3: CASSTTEGAGELFF
D: TRBD1; size: NA; J: TRBJ2-7; V: TRBV13; DNA: TGTGCCAGCAGCTACCGGACAGGGGACGACGAGCAGTACTTC; CDR3: CASSYRTGDDEQYF
D: TRBD1; size: once; J: TRBJ2-2; V: TRBV19; DNA: TGTGCCAGTAGTACCGACAGGGCCCCGGGCACCGGGGAGCTGTTTTTT; CDR3: CASSTDRAPGTGELFF
D: NA; size: NA; J: TRBJ1-5; V: TRBV2; DNA: TGTGCCAGCAAAGAGCTTAGCAATCAGCCCCAGCATTTT; CDR3: CASKELSNQPQHF
D: NA; size: NA; J: TRBJ1-2; V: TRBV28; DNA: TGTGCCACCCAACTCCCACCGTATGGCTACACCTTC; CDR3: CATQLPPYGYTF
D: TRBD1; size: NA; J: TRBJ1-6; V: TRBV30; DNA: TGTGCCTGGAGTGGACAGGGAGATTCACCCCTCCACTTT; CDR3: CAWSGQGDSPLHF
D: TRBD2; size: few; J: TRBJ2-3; V: TRBV27; DNA: TGTGCCAGTCGACTAGCGGGAGGTGGGGATACGCAGTATTTT; CDR3: CASRLAGGGDTQYF
D: NA; size: NA; J: TRBJ2-7; V: TRBV27; DNA: TGTGCCAGCAGTTTTGAGGGCGGGGACAGCTCCTACGAGCAGTACTTC; CDR3: CASSFEGGDSSYEQYF
D: TRBD1; size: once; J: TRBJ2-7; V: TRBV19; DNA: TGTGCCAGTAGTCCTCATGGGACAGGGGGGGCCTACGAGCAGTACTTC; CDR3: CASSPHGTGGAYEQYF
D: NA; size: NA; J: TRBJ2-6; V: TRBV2; DNA: TGTGCCAGCAGGGCGGAAAGCTCTGGGGCCAACGTCCTGACTTTC; CDR3: CASRAESSGANVLTF
D: NA; size: NA; J: TRBJ1-3; V: TRBV12-3/TRBV12-4; DNA: TGTGCCAGCAGTTTACGGAACACCATATATTTT; CDR3: CASSLRNTIYF
D: NA; size: once; J: TRBJ2-7; V: TRBV5-1; DNA: TGCGCCAGCAGCTTGGCGGGAACCTACGAGCAGTACTTC; CDR3: CASSLAGTYEQYF
D: TRBD1; size: NA; J: TRBJ2-2; V: TRBV5-1; DNA: TGCGCCAGCAGCCCCACAGGGGTCGGCACCGGGGAGCTGTTTTTT; CDR3: CASSPTGVGTGELFF
D: TRBD1; size: NA; J: TRBJ1-2; V: TRBV2; DNA: TGTGCCAGCAGTGAAGGGACAGGAGATACTGGGGGCTACACCTTC; CDR3: CASSEGTGDTGGYTF
D: TRBD1; size: NA; J: TRBJ2-5; V: TRBV10-3; DNA: TGTGCCATCAGTGAGCCCGACAGGGGGGAAGAGACCCAGTACTTC; CDR3: CAISEPDRGEETQYF
D: TRBD1; size: NA; J: TRBJ2-5; V: TRBV2; DNA: TGTGCGGTAGTAAGACAGGGGACGAAAGAGACCCAGTACTTC; CDR3: CAVVRQGTKETQYF
D: TRBD1; size: NA; J: TRBJ2-2; V: TRBV19; DNA: TGTGCCAGTAGTCCCTGGACAGGGAGGACCGGGGAGCTGTTTTTT; CDR3: CASSPWTGRTGELFF
D: TRBD1; size: NA; J: TRBJ1-1; V: TRBV25-1; DNA: TGTGCCAGCAGTGGACAGGGCTTGAACACTGAAGCTTTCTTT; CDR3: CASSGQGLNTEAFF
D: NA; size: NA; J: TRBJ2-7; V: TRBV5-8; DNA: TGTGCCAGCAGTAAGGGGGTCGGGGAGTTTGTGCCCTACGAGCAGTACTTC; CDR3: CASSKGVGEFVPYEQYF
D: TRBD1; size: once; J: TRBJ2-5; V: TRBV6-1; DNA: TGTGCCAGCAGTGAAGGGACAGGTCGGGAGACCCAGTACTTC; CDR3: CASSEGTGRETQYF
D: TRBD2; size: NA; J: TRBJ2-2; V: TRBV7-3; DNA: TGTGCCAGCAGCTCAAGAGCGGGAGGGGGGACCGGGGAGCTGTTTTTT; CDR3: CASSSRAGGGTGELFF
D: NA; size: NA; J: TRBJ2-7; V: TRBV27; DNA: TGTGCCAGCAGTTTAATGAGGAGCTCCTACGAGCAGTACTTC; CDR3: CASSLMRSSYEQYF
D: TRBD2; size: NA; J: TRBJ2-1; V: TRBV25-1; DNA: TGTGCCAGCAGTGACACGGGGGGGCTGTTTGAGCAGTTCTTC; CDR3: CASSDTGGLFEQFF
D: TRBD1; size: NA; J: TRBJ1-5; V: TRBV4-1; DNA: TGCGCCAGCAGCCAGAGGGGACAGGGGAATCAGCCCCAGCATTTT; CDR3: CASSQRGQGNQPQHF
D: NA; size: NA; J: TRBJ1-5; V: TRBV28; DNA: TGTGCCAGCAGACAAACCAATCAGCCCCAGCATTTT; CDR3: CASRQTNQPQHF
D: TRBD1; size: NA; J: TRBJ2-7; V: TRBV28; DNA: TGTGCCAGCAGTATAGACAGGGGGGTCTACGAGCAGTACTTC; CDR3: CASSIDRGVYEQYF
D: NA; size: NA; J: TRBJ2-5; V: TRBV4-2; DNA: TGTGCCAGCAGCCGACAGACACAAGAGACCCAGTACTTC; CDR3: CASSRQTQETQYF
D: NA; size: NA; J: TRBJ1-3; V: TRBV6-5; DNA: TGTGCCAGCAGTCTAATTGGAAACACCATATATTTT; CDR3: CASSLIGNTIYF
D: NA; size: NA; J: TRBJ2-1; V: TRBV21-1; DNA: TGTGCCAGCAGCTCCGGGACTAGCGGGAGATCGCGGTACAATGAGCAGTTCTTC; CDR3: CASSSGTSGRSRYNEQFF